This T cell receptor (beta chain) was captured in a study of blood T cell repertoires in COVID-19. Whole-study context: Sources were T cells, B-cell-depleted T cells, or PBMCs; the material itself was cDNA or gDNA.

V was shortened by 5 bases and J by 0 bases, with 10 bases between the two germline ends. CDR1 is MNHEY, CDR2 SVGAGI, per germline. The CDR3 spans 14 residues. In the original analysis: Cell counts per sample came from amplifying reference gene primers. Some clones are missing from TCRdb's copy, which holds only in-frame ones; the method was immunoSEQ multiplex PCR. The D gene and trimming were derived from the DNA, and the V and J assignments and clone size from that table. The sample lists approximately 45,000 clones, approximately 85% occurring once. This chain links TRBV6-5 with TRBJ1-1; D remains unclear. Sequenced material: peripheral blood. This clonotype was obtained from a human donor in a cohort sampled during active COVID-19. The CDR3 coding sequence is TGTGCCAGCAGTATGACATATATGAACACTGAAGCTTTCTTT. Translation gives CASSMTYMNTEAFF.